The T cell receptor beta chain under discussion was sequenced for a study of cytomegalovirus exposure and HLA in healthy donors. V dropped 6 bases and J dropped 1 base, with 9 bases sitting between them. CDR3 size: 13 residues. Germline V gene sequence: CDR1 MNHEY, CDR2 SVGAGI. Details on this clone: Antigen unknown.

Healthy bone marrow donors made up the cohort. The study, taken as a whole, reports: Across donors, sequencing depth was assumed by presence/absence analyses to be roughly uniform. Later on, a genetic analysis was performed. It linked a missense variant in DCLRE1C with V- and J-gene trimming of TCR beta.

It was with 60 Vbeta and 13 Jbeta primers that the PCR ran. Only in-frame clones appear in the TCRdb table, and some are missing; sequencing was by immunoSEQ multiplex PCR. Here the sample spans around 120,000 clones, about four fifths being singletons. V usage is TRBV6-5 and J usage is TRBJ1-2; no clear D gene. The sequence was collected from a woman aged 40-49 years in good health and CMV-seronegative. Sample: PBMCs. The CDR3 spells CASSPSLNYGYTF. The CDR3 region has the DNA TGTGCCAGCAGCCCCAGTCTTAACTATGGCTACACCTTC.